The rows below give T cell receptor beta chains drawn from one sample of a study of blood T cell repertoires in COVID-19. Only in-frame clones appear in the TCRdb table, and some are missing; sequencing was by immunoSEQ multiplex PCR. Of 60,000 to 65,000 clones in the sample, around 90% were seen once. The material sequenced was peripheral blood. The receptors were sampled from a man in his forties or fifties with active COVID-19. CDR3s include the opening cysteine and the closing phenylalanine or tryptophan. D genes are given only for firm matches. Rows may omit the clone size; those that give it use once, few, many or a size class.

D gene	V gene	J gene	clone size	CDR3 protein	CDR3 DNA
NA	TRBV12-3/TRBV12-4	TRBJ1-5	NA	CASSLMRDQPQHF	TGTGCCAGCAGTTTGATGAGGGATCAGCCCCAGCATTTT
NA	TRBV3-1/TRBV3-2	TRBJ1-3	NA	CASSLAGTLYSGNTIYF	TGTGCCAGCAGCCTAGCCGGGACACTCTACTCTGGAAACACCATATATTTT
NA	TRBV20-1	TRBJ1-2	NA	CSASIQPFYGYTF	TGCAGTGCTAGTATACAGCCCTTCTATGGCTACACCTTC
TRBD2	TRBV7-3	TRBJ2-1	NA	CASSLVAGAYNEQFF	TGTGCCAGCAGCTTGGTCGCGGGGGCCTACAATGAGCAGTTCTTC
NA	TRBV19	TRBJ2-7	NA	CASSTRWGRAPYEQYF	TGTGCCAGTAGTACTCGTTGGGGGCGGGCCCCCTACGAGCAGTACTTC
NA	TRBV6-5	TRBJ1-2	NA	CASSSRGGNGYTF	TGTGCCAGCAGTTCGAGGGGGGGGAATGGCTACACCTTC
TRBD1	TRBV5-4	TRBJ1-6	few	CASSLVGTVSSPLHF	TGTGCCAGCAGCTTGGTCGGGACAGTAAGTTCACCCCTCCACTTT
NA	TRBV5-6	TRBJ2-3	NA	CASSLVGLAWDTQYF	TGTGCCAGCAGCTTGGTAGGGCTAGCTTGGGATACGCAGTATTTT
NA	TRBV5-4	TRBJ1-2	once	CASKPQDGYGYTF	TGTGCCAGCAAGCCGCAGGATGGCTATGGCTACACCTTC
NA	TRBV7-2	TRBJ2-5	NA	CASSLLRTEGAQYF	TGTGCCAGCAGCTTATTACGTACCGAGGGGGCCCAGTACTTC
NA	TRBV5-1	TRBJ2-1	once	CASSRDSPLNEQFF	TGCGCCAGCAGCCGGGACTCCCCTCTCAATGAGCAGTTCTTC
NA	TRBV11-3	TRBJ1-5	NA	CASSLEGTTQHF	TGTGCCAGCAGCTTAGAAGGGACTACCCAGCATTTT
NA	TRBV5-6	TRBJ1-2	NA	CASRGPGDPNNYGYTF	TGTGCCAGCAGGGGGCCGGGGGACCCAAATAACTATGGCTACACCTTC
NA	TRBV7-6	TRBJ1-1	NA	CASSLVGGRATPEAFF	TGTGCCAGCAGCTTAGTAGGTGGCAGGGCGACTCCTGAAGCTTTCTTT
TRBD1	TRBV5-6	TRBJ2-7	NA	CASSLGDRAYEQYF	TGTGCCAGCAGCTTGGGCGACAGGGCCTACGAGCAGTACTTC
NA	TRBV5-4	TRBJ2-7	NA	CASSLEWGGRYEQYF	TGTGCCAGCAGCTTGGAGTGGGGGGGCCGCTACGAGCAGTACTTC
TRBD1	TRBV5-5	TRBJ2-5	NA	CASSITGEETQYF	TGTGCCAGCAGTATAACAGGGGAAGAGACCCAGTACTTC
NA	TRBV4-1	TRBJ1-6	NA	CASSQGQTYNSPLHF	TGCGCCAGCAGCCAGGGGCAGACCTATAATTCACCCCTCCACTTT
TRBD1	TRBV15	TRBJ2-7	NA	CATSRDPGQGDEQYF	TGTGCCACCAGCAGAGATCCCGGACAGGGTGACGAGCAGTACTTC
NA	TRBV6-5	TRBJ2-4	NA	CASRGTGMGGDIQYF	TGTGCCAGCAGGGGAACAGGGATGGGGGGGGACATTCAGTACTTC
NA	TRBV5-4	TRBJ1-1	NA	CASSLARANTEAFF	TGTGCCAGCAGCTTGGCCAGGGCGAACACTGAAGCTTTCTTT
TRBD2	TRBV6-6	TRBJ2-7	NA	CASRLAGGNEQYF	TGTGCCAGTCGACTAGCGGGGGGGAACGAGCAGTACTTC
NA	TRBV11-2	TRBJ1-2	NA	CASSLRVLGGGYTF	TGTGCCAGCAGCTTACGTGTGTTGGGGGGAGGCTACACCTTC
TRBD1	TRBV5-1	TRBJ1-3	NA	CASSGGQPSGNTIYF	TGCGCCAGCAGCGGGGGACAGCCCTCTGGAAACACCATATATTTT
TRBD1	TRBV12-5	TRBJ2-2	NA	CASGLKIRGRGELFF	TGTGCTAGTGGTTTGAAGATAAGGGGGCGTGGGGAGCTGTTTTTT
NA	TRBV7-8	TRBJ2-7	NA	CASSPSGYEQYF	TGTGCCAGCAGCCCCTCGGGGTACGAGCAGTACTTC
TRBD2	TRBV5-6	TRBJ2-5	NA	CASSLPGLAGEETQYF	TGTGCCAGCAGCTTACCGGGACTAGCGGGGGAAGAGACCCAGTACTTC
TRBD2	TRBV9	TRBJ2-7	NA	CASSVGVAGGYVSYEQYF	TGTGCCAGCAGCGTAGGGGTAGCGGGGGGGTACGTTTCCTACGAGCAGTACTTC
NA	TRBV7-2	TRBJ1-5	NA	CASSLRLGGGGNQPQHF	TGTGCCAGCAGCTTAAGGTTGGGGGGAGGCGGCAATCAGCCCCAGCATTTT
TRBD1	TRBV7-2	TRBJ1-1	few	CASSSDRVRAFF	TGTGCCAGCAGCTCCGACAGGGTGAGGGCTTTCTTT
TRBD2	TRBV7-2	TRBJ2-3	NA	CASSLGGGAQYF	TGTGCCAGCAGTTTAGGCGGGGGGGCTCAGTATTTT
TRBD1	TRBV5-1	TRBJ2-7	large	CASSRAGTGRYEQYF	TGCGCCAGCAGCAGGGCCGGGACAGGGCGTTACGAGCAGTACTTC
TRBD1	TRBV4-1	TRBJ1-4	NA	CASSRTGTNEKLFF	TGCGCCAGCAGCCGGACAGGAACTAATGAAAAACTGTTTTTT
NA	TRBV9	TRBJ2-2	NA	CASSVGPHTGELFF	TGTGCCAGCAGCGTAGGGCCCCACACCGGGGAGCTGTTTTTT
NA	TRBV15	TRBJ2-1	NA	CATAGSSYNEQFF	TGTGCCACCGCGGGGAGCTCCTACAATGAGCAGTTCTTC
TRBD1	TRBV5-4	TRBJ2-7	NA	CASTRARGTGEQYF	TGTGCCAGCACCAGGGCTAGAGGGACAGGTGAGCAGTACTTC
NA	TRBV20-1	TRBJ1-2	NA	CSASSGGADYGYTF	TGCAGTGCTAGTTCGGGGGGCGCCGATTATGGCTACACCTTC
NA	TRBV11-2	TRBJ2-1	NA	CASSLERSYNEQFF	TGTGCCAGCAGCTTAGAGCGGAGTTACAATGAGCAGTTCTTC
NA	TRBV6-5	TRBJ2-7	NA	CASSYRGGALEQYF	TGTGCCAGCAGTTACCGGGGTGGTGCTCTCGAGCAGTACTTC
NA	TRBV19	TRBJ1-1	once	CASSIIERGEAFF	TGTGCCAGTAGTATTATCGAGCGAGGCGAAGCTTTCTTT
TRBD1	TRBV4-1	TRBJ1-4	NA	CAIGTGSNEKLFF	TGCGCCATAGGGACAGGGAGTAATGAAAAACTGTTTTTT
NA	TRBV19	TRBJ2-1	NA	CASSILPTGSYNEQFF	TGTGCCAGTAGTATATTGCCGACAGGCTCCTACAATGAGCAGTTCTTC
NA	TRBV7-2	TRBJ1-1	NA	CASSIQVSWNAEAFF	TGTGCCAGCAGCATACAGGTATCCTGGAACGCTGAAGCTTTCTTT
TRBD1	TRBV3-1/TRBV3-2	TRBJ2-2	NA	CASSWDRAGTGELFF	TGTGCCAGCAGTTGGGACAGGGCAGGCACCGGGGAGCTGTTTTTT
NA	TRBV5-5	TRBJ1-2	NA	CASSFTDTALPYGYTF	TGTGCCAGCAGCTTTACGGACACCGCTTTACCCTATGGCTACACCTTC
NA	TRBV5-8	TRBJ2-3	NA	CASSPEGEGTDTQYF	TGTGCCAGCAGCCCAGAGGGAGAGGGCACAGATACGCAGTATTTT
TRBD1	TRBV25-1	TRBJ1-4	NA	CASSEALRGRSEKLFF	TGTGCCAGCAGTGAAGCTCTCAGGGGGCGCAGTGAAAAACTGTTTTTT
NA	TRBV19	TRBJ2-3	NA	CASSVPSQDTQYF	TGTGCCAGTAGCGTTCCTTCCCAGGATACGCAGTATTTT
TRBD1	TRBV5-1	TRBJ2-1	NA	CASSLEDRGREQFF	TGCGCCAGCAGCTTGGAAGACAGGGGCCGGGAGCAGTTCTTC
TRBD2	TRBV29-1	TRBJ2-4	NA	CSVTSGGAKNIQYF	TGCAGCGTTACTAGCGGGGGGGCCAAAAACATTCAGTACTTC
TRBD1	TRBV5-1	TRBJ2-1	NA	CASSQISGTGSYNEQFF	TGCGCCAGCAGCCAGATATCCGGGACAGGCTCCTACAATGAGCAGTTCTTC
TRBD1	TRBV4-1	TRBJ2-7	NA	CASSRGQGQSYEQYF	TGCGCCAGCAGCCGAGGACAGGGTCAATCCTACGAGCAGTACTTC
TRBD1	TRBV19	TRBJ1-2	NA	CASSDRDRGFYGYTF	TGTGCCAGTAGTGACCGGGACAGGGGCTTCTATGGCTACACCTTC
TRBD1	TRBV4-1	TRBJ1-3	NA	CASSPGQGNSGNTIYF	TGCGCCAGCAGCCCGGGACAGGGAAACTCTGGAAACACCATATATTTT
TRBD1	TRBV3-1/TRBV3-2	TRBJ2-6	NA	CASSTGTGRSGANVLTF	TGTGCCAGCAGTACCGGGACAGGCCGCTCTGGGGCCAACGTCCTGACTTTC
NA	TRBV5-1	TRBJ2-5	NA	CASSGDKTLGTQYF	TGCGCCAGCAGCGGGGACAAAACCCTGGGGACCCAGTACTTC
NA	TRBV12-3/TRBV12-4	TRBJ2-2	NA	CASSHRNTGELFF	TGTGCCAGCAGCCACAGGAACACCGGGGAGCTGTTTTTT